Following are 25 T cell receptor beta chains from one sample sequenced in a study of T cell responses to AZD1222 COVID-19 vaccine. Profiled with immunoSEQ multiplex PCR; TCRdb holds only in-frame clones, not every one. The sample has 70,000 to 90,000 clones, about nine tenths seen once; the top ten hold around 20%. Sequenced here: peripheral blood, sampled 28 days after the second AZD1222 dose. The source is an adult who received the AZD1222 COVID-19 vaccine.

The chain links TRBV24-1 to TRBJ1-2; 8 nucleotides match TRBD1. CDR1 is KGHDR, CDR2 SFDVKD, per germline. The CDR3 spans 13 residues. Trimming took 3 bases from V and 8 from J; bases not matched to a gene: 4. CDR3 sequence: CATSDGQGRGYTF. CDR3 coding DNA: TGTGCCACCAGTGATGGACAGGGAAGAGGCTACACCTTC.

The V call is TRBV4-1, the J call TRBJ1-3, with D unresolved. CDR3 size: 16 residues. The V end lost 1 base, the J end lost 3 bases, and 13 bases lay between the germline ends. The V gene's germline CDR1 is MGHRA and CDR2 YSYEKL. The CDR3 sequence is CASSQGISGNGNTIYF. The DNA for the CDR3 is TGCGCCAGCAGCCAAGGAATCTCGGGGAATGGAAACACCATATATTTT.

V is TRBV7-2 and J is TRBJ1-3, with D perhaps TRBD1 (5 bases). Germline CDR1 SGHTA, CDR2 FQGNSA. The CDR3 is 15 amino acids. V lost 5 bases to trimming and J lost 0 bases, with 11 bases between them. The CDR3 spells CASSRGDRSGNTIYF. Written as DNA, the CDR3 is TGTGCCAGCAGCCGCGGGGACCGCTCTGGAAACACCATATATTTT.

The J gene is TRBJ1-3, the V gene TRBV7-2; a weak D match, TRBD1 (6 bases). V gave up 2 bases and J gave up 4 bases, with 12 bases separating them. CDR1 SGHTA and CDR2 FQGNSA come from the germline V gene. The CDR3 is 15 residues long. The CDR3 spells CASSLQGHRGNTIYF. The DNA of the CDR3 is TGTGCCAGCAGCTTACAGGGGCACCGGGGAAACACCATATATTTT.

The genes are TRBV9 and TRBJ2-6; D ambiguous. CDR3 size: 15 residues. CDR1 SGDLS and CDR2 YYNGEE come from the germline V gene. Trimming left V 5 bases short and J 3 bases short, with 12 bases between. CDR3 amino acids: CASSYPLGGANVLTF. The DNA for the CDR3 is TGTGCCAGCAGTTATCCCCTCGGTGGGGCCAACGTCCTGACTTTC. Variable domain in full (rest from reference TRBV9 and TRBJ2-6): DSGVTQTPKHLITATGQRVTLRCSPRSGDLSVYWYQQSLDQGLQFLIQYYNGEERAKGNILERFSAQQFPDLHSELNLSSLELGDSALYFCASSYPLGGANVLTFGAGSRLTVL.

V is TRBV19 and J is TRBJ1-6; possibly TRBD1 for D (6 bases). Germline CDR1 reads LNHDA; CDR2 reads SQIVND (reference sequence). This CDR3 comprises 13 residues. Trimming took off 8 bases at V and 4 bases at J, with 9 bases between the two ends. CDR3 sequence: CASSQGYNSPLHF. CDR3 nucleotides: TGTGCCAGTTCACAGGGATATAATTCACCCCTCCACTTT.

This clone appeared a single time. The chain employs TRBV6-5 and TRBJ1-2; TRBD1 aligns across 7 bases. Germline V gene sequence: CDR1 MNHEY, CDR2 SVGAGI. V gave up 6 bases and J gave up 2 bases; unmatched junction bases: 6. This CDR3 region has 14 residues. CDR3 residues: CASSPTGTNYGYTF. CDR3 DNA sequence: TGTGCCAGCAGCCCGACAGGGACCAACTATGGCTACACCTTC.

This CDR3 is CATSRVAGLEQYF. In DNA, the CDR3 is TGTGCCACCAGCAGAGTGGCAGGGCTCGAGCAGTACTTC. The chain links TRBV15 to TRBJ2-7; D is possibly TRBD1 (5 bases). Per germline, CDR1 LNHNV and CDR2 YYDKDF (reference sequence). V was cut by 1 base and J by 6 bases, with 10 bases left in between. The CDR3 has 13 amino acids.

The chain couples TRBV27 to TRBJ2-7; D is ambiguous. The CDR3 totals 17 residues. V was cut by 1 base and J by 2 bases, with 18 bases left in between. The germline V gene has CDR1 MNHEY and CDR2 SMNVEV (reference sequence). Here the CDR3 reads CASSLLGFANYPYEQYF. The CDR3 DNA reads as TGTGCCAGCAGTTTATTGGGTTTCGCGAATTACCCCTACGAGCAGTACTTC.

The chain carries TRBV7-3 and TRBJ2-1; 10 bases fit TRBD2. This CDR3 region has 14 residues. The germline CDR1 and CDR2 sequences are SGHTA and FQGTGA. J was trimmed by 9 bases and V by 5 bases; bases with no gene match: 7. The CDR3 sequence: CASSPSGGAGEQFF. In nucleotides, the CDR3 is TGTGCCAGCAGCCCAAGCGGGGGGGCCGGTGAGCAGTTCTTC.

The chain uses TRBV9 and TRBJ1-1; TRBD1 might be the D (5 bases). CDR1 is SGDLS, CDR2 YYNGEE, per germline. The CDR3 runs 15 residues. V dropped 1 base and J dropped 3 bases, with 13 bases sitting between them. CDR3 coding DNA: TGTGCCAGCAGCGTAAGCACAGGTGCCTACACTGAAGCTTTCTTT. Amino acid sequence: CASSVSTGAYTEAFF.

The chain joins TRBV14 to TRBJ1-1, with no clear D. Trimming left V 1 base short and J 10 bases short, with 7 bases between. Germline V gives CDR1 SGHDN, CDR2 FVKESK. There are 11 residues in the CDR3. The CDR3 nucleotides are TGTGCCAGCAGCCAAGGCCCAGGAGCTTTCTTT. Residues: CASSQGPGAFF. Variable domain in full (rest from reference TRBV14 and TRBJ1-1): EAGVTQFPSHSVIEKGQTVTLRCDPISGHDNLYWYRRVMGKEIKFLLHFVKESKQDESGMPNNRFLAERTGGTYSTLKVQPAELEDSGVYFCASSQGPGAFFGQGTRLTVV.

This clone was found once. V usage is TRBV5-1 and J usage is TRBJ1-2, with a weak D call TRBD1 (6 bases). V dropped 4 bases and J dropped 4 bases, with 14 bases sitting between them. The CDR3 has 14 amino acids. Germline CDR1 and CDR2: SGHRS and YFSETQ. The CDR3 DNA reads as TGCGCCAGCAGCGAGGGGGACGCCGTCTATGGCTACACCTTC. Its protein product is CASSEGDAVYGYTF.

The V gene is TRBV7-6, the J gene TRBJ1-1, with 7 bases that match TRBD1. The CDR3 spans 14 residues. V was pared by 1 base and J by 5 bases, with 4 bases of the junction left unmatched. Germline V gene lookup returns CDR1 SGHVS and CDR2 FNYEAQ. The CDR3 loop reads CASSLVGGRTEAFF. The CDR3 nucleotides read TGTGCCAGCAGCTTAGTAGGGGGCAGGACTGAAGCTTTCTTT.

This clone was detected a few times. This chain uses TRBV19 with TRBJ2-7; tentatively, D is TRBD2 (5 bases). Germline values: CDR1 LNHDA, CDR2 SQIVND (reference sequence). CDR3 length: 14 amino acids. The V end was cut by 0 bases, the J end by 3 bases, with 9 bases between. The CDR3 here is CASSIDEGHYEQYF. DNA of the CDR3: TGTGCCAGTAGTATAGATGAGGGCCACTACGAGCAGTACTTC.

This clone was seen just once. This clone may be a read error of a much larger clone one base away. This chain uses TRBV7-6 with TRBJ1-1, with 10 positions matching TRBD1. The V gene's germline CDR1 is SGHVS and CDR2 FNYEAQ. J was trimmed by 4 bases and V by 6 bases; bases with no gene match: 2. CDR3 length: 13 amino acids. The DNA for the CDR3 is TGTGCCAGCAGTTGGGACAGGGGCACTGAAGCTTTCTTT. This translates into CASSWDRGTEAFF.

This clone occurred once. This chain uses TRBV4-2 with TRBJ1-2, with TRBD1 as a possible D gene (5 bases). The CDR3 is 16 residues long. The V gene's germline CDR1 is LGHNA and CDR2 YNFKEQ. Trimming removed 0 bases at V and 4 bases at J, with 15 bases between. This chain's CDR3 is CASSQEIFGTAYGYTF. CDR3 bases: TGTGCCAGCAGCCAAGAGATATTTGGGACTGCCTATGGCTACACCTTC.

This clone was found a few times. CDR3 residues: CASSQGRDSPLHF. CDR3 bases: TGCGCCAGCAGCCAAGGGAGAGATTCACCCCTCCACTTT. This chain uses TRBV4-3 with TRBJ1-6, with no clear D. Per the germline V gene, CDR1 is LGHNA and CDR2 is YSLEER. The CDR3 spans 13 residues. V was shortened by 1 base and J by 8 bases, with 6 bases between the two germline ends.

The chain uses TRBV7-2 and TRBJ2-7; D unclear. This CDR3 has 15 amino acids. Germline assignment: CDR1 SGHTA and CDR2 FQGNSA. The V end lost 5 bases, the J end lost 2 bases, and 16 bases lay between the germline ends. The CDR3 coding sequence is TGTGCCAGCAGCGACCCCCCTGCCAGGACCTACGAGCAGTACTTC. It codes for CASSDPPARTYEQYF.

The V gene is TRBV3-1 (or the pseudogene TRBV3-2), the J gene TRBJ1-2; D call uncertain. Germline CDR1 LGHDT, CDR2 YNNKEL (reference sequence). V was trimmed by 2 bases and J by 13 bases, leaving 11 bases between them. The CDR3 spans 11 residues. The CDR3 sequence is CASSQYRAITF. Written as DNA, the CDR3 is TGTGCCAGCAGCCAATACCGCGCTATCACCTTC.

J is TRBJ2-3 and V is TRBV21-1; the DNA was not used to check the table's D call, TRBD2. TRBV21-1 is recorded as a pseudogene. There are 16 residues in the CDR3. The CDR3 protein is CASSNDGRGCTDTQYF. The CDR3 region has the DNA TGTGCCAGCAGCAATGATGGGCGGGGGTGCACAGATACGCAGTATTTT.

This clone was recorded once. In nucleotides, the CDR3 is TGCGCCAGCAGCCAAGATCTTTCCGGCCTCGGGAACACTGAAGCTTTCTTT. Its protein is CASSQDLSGLGNTEAFF. V is TRBV4-1 and J is TRBJ1-1, with D unclear. Trimming pared 0 bases from V and 1 base from J, leaving 15 bases between. The CDR3 loop spans 17 amino acids. Germline lookup yields CDR1 MGHRA and CDR2 YSYEKL.

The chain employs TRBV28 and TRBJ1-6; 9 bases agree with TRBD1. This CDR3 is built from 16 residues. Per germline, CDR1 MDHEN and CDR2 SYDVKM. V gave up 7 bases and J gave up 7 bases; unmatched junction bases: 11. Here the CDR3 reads CASNTQDRGYNSPLHF. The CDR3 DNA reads TGTGCCAGCAATACCCAGGACAGGGGTTACAATTCACCCCTCCACTTT.

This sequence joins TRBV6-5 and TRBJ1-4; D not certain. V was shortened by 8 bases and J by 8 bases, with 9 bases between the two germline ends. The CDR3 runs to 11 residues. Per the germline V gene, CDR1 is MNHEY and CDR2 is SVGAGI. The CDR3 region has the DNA TGTGCCAGCTATGGAAACGAAAAACTGTTTTTT. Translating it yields CASYGNEKLFF.

CDR3 nucleotides: TGCGCCAGCAGCTCGGACAGGGCTTTCTATGGCTACACCTTC. Translation: CASSSDRAFYGYTF. The chain recombines TRBV5-1 with TRBJ1-2; 8 bases are a match to TRBD1. The CDR3 totals 14 residues. CDR1 and CDR2 (germline): SGHRS, YFSETQ. Trimming cost V 3 bases and J 4 bases; bases outside gene matches: 5.